The 27 T cell receptor beta chains in this list originate from one sample, sequenced in a study of blood T cell repertoires in COVID-19 (dated by TCRdb to the early 2020s). Library prep was done by the immunoSEQ multiplex PCR assay. As stored in TCRdb, this immuneACCESS dataset retains in-frame rearrangements with V and J assigned. A fraction of the clones does not appear; measured against another copy, unresolved V genes explain less than half of the discrepancy, and the remainder lacks a known reason. The sample table lists approximately 210,000 clones, 65% to 90% of them with a count of one. The ten largest make up 5.1% of the sample. Sequencing input: peripheral blood. The source is a human donor in a cohort sampled during active COVID-19.

The chain couples TRBV5-1 to TRBJ2-7; D not certain. CDR3 length equals 14 residues. V was pared by 0 bases and J by 0 bases, with 7 bases between. Germline-derived CDR1 and CDR2 are SGHRS and YFSETQ. The CDR3: CASSLGAPSYEQYF. CDR3 DNA sequence: TGCGCCAGCAGCTTGGGAGCACCCTCCTACGAGCAGTACTTC. The full variable domain, rest sourced from reference TRBV5-1 and TRBJ2-7, is KAGVTQTPRYLIKTRGQQVTLSCSPISGHRSVSWYQQTPGQGLQFLFEYFSETQRNKGNFPGRFSGRQFSNSRSEMNVSTLELGDSALYLCASSLGAPSYEQYFGPGTRLTVT.

This clone was detected once. The chain couples TRBV7-2 to TRBJ1-4, with TRBD1 matching over 10 bases. The CDR3 extends over 17 amino acids. V lost 7 bases and J lost 1; bases outside the gene matches: 9. Germline lookup yields CDR1 SGHTA and CDR2 FQGNSA. CDR3 sequence (DNA): TGTGCCAGCACGTCGCGGACAGGGGGGAGAACTAATGAAAAACTGTTTTTT. Protein product: CASTSRTGGRTNEKLFF.

This clone was observed a few times. The V gene is TRBV28, the J gene TRBJ2-7; TRBD2 might be the D (6 bases). This CDR3 has 14 residues. The V gene lost 6 bases and the J gene lost 3 bases, with 15 bases spanning the gap. CDR1 is MDHEN, CDR2 SYDVKM, per germline. CDR3 nucleotides: TGTGCCAGCAGGGTCTCGGGAGTCTACTACGAGCAGTACTTC. This translates into CASRVSGVYYEQYF. Drawing the rest from reference TRBV28 and TRBJ2-7, the complete variable domain is DVKVTQSSRYLVKRTGEKVFLECVQDMDHENMFWYRQDPGLGLRLIYFSYDVKMKEKGDIPEGYSVSREKKERFSLILESASTNQTSMYLCASRVSGVYYEQYFGPGTRLTVT.

This sequence joins TRBV28 and TRBJ2-7, with 8 bases identical to TRBD2. Germline CDR1 and CDR2: MDHEN and SYDVKM. The length of the CDR3 is 21 residues. J lost 1 base, V lost 7 bases, and 27 bases had no gene match. CDR3 in amino acids: CASTRGLVFVRAGELSYEQYF. The CDR3 nucleotides are TGTGCCAGCACACGGGGTTTGGTCTTCGTACGAGCGGGAGAACTGTCCTACGAGCAGTACTTC.

The chain carries TRBV28 and TRBJ2-7; 7 bases map to TRBD2. Losses at the gene ends were 3 bases for V and 4 bases for J; bases not matched to a gene: 6. The CDR3 consists of 14 residues. Germline V lookup: CDR1 MDHEN, CDR2 SYDVKM. CDR3 DNA sequence: TGTGCCAGCAGTTTCACGGGGGGAAGGTACGAGCAGTACTTC. Amino acids: CASSFTGGRYEQYF.

CDR3: CASSQAGQGSEQYF. The CDR3 nucleotides are TGCGCCAGCAGCCAAGCGGGACAGGGGAGCGAGCAGTACTTC. The rearrangement joins TRBV4-1 to TRBJ2-7; 10 bases map to TRBD1. Germline CDR1 MGHRA, CDR2 YSYEKL. The CDR3 contains 14 residues. V dropped 1 base and J dropped 6; count of bases not matched to a gene: 3.

The genes are TRBV4-3 and TRBJ2-3; 9 nucleotides match TRBD2. The V gene end was trimmed by 6 bases and the J gene end by 2 bases; junction bases not matched to a gene: 15. Germline CDR1 reads LGHNA; CDR2 reads YSLEER. CDR3 size: 18 residues. CDR3 amino acids: CASSLVSGRGRDTDTQYF. CDR3 DNA sequence: TGCGCCAGCAGTCTAGTCAGCGGACGCGGGAGGGACACAGATACGCAGTATTTT.

The genes are TRBV5-1 and TRBJ2-7, with 7 bases lining up with TRBD2. Germline loops: CDR1 SGHRS, CDR2 YFSETQ. The CDR3 totals 16 residues. Unmatched junction bases numbered 9, after V lost 0 bases and J lost 3 bases. CDR3 coding DNA: TGCGCCAGCAGCTTGGATTTTGGTAGCGGGCGCTACGAGCAGTACTTC. Protein: CASSLDFGSGRYEQYF.

The chain employs TRBV19 and TRBJ1-6, with TRBD1 matching 9 bases. V lost 5 bases and J lost 7; bases outside the gene matches: 9. Germline V gives CDR1 LNHDA, CDR2 SQIVND (reference sequence). The CDR3 runs to 16 residues. CDR3 residues: CASSANYRGRNSPLHF. DNA of the CDR3: TGTGCCAGTAGTGCCAATTACAGGGGGCGAAATTCACCCCTCCACTTT.

The rearrangement uses TRBV19 and TRBJ2-7, with a tentative D call TRBD2 (5 bases). V dropped 3 bases and J dropped 3 bases, with 15 bases sitting between them. The CDR3 loop spans 15 amino acids. CDR1 is LNHDA and CDR2 is SQIVND in the germline V gene (reference sequence). CDR3 sequence (DNA): TGTGCCAGTAGTATCAGCCCAGCGCGGGTCTACGAGCAGTACTTC. Translated: CASSISPARVYEQYF.

Comment on this clone: This sample includes further DNA sequences coding for the same CDR3. This chain connects TRBV28 to TRBJ2-7; D is ambiguous. The ends were cut back, 5 bases at V and 6 bases at J, with 8 bases in the middle. Germline V gene data show CDR1 as MDHEN and CDR2 as SYDVKM. The CDR3 spans 11 residues. The CDR3 loop reads CASSPYAEQYF. CDR3 sequence (DNA): TGTGCCAGCAGTCCCTATGCCGAGCAGTACTTC.

This chain links TRBV10-3 with TRBJ1-1; 9 nucleotides line up with TRBD1. CDR1 ENHRY and CDR2 SYGVKD come from the germline V gene. Unmatched junction bases numbered 10, after V lost 6 bases and J lost 5 bases. The CDR3 is 15 residues long. CDR3 in amino acids: CAIRPGQGPKTEAFF. The DNA for the CDR3 is TGTGCCATCAGACCGGGACAGGGTCCGAAAACTGAAGCTTTCTTT.

The chain employs TRBV5-6 and TRBJ1-1; D gene unclear. V was clipped by 0 bases and J by 3 bases, with 9 bases between them. Germline V gene data show CDR1 as SGHDT and CDR2 as YYEEEE. CDR3 length: 14 amino acids. The CDR3, as DNA: TGTGCCAGCAGCTTGGCCGACTCCTACACTGAAGCTTTCTTT. Translating it yields CASSLADSYTEAFF.

This clone was found a few times. The chain joins TRBV5-1 to TRBJ1-3, with D unclear. The V and J ends lost 1 base and 2 bases respectively, with 10 bases between them. The germline V gene has CDR1 SGHRS and CDR2 YFSETQ. The CDR3 spans 15 residues. The CDR3 DNA sequence: TGCGCCAGCAGCTTGAAACGGAGGACTGGAAACACCATATATTTT. As protein: CASSLKRRTGNTIYF.

The chain is built from TRBV25-1 and TRBJ1-3; weak D call: TRBD1 (6 bases). The CDR3 covers 13 residues. Looked up from germline, CDR1 is MGHDK and CDR2 is SYGVNS. Trimming removed 6 bases from V and 4 bases from J, with 10 bases in between. CDR3 region: CASSRGLGNTIYF. As DNA, the CDR3 is TGTGCCAGCAGCAGGGGTTTAGGAAACACCATATATTTT.

In this sample, this clone turned up a few times. A junction end diverges from the germline sequence, so it may reflect a read error. This chain joins TRBV28 and TRBJ2-1; 9 bases are a match to TRBD2. This CDR3 is 18 amino acids long. Germline V gene lookup returns CDR1 MDHEN and CDR2 SYDVKM. CDR3 loop: CASTLRWIGLAKYNEQFF. The CDR3 DNA follows: TGTGCCAGCACTTTAAGGTGGATCGGACTAGCGAAGTACAATGAGCAGTTCTTC.

The chain employs TRBV27 and TRBJ2-1; 7 bases map to TRBD2. There are 13 residues in the CDR3. The V and J ends lost 4 bases and 10 bases, in that order; junction bases with no gene match: 7. Germline CDR1 and CDR2: MNHEY and SMNVEV (reference sequence). CDR3 DNA: TGTGCCAGCAGTTCCGGGACTAACCGGGAGCAGTTCTTC. Protein: CASSSGTNREQFF.

This chain uses TRBV11-2 with TRBJ2-7; 11 bases map to TRBD1. The CDR3 length is 15 residues. J was trimmed by 3 bases and V by 3 bases; bases with no gene match: 4. Per the germline V gene, CDR1 is SGHAT and CDR2 is FQNNGV. The CDR3 DNA reads TGTGCCAGCAGCTTCGGGACAGGGGGAAGCTACGAGCAGTACTTC. It encodes CASSFGTGGSYEQYF.

This chain links TRBV20-1 with TRBJ2-7; 14 bases line up with TRBD2. Trimming at V came to 3 bases and at J to 6 bases, leaving 10 bases not matched to a gene. Germline V CDR1 and CDR2: DFQATT, SNEGSKA (reference sequence). This CDR3 contains 16 residues. CDR3 bases: TGCAGTGCTAGTTTACCGGGACTAGCGGGAGTGAGCGAGCAGTACTTC. Translated, it gives CSASLPGLAGVSEQYF.

The V and J genes are TRBV30 and TRBJ2-1; 9 bases fit TRBD2. Trimming removed 2 bases from V and 14 bases from J; junction bases left unmatched: 10. This CDR3 region has 13 residues. Per germline, CDR1 GTSNPN and CDR2 SVGIG (reference sequence). CDR3 DNA sequence: TGTGCCTGGAGTCGGATTAGCGGGAGAACGGAGTTCTTC. It yields the protein CAWSRISGRTEFF.

This clone was picked up a small number of times. V is TRBV7-9 and J is TRBJ1-2; D is unresolved. V lost 5 bases, J lost 4 bases, and 20 bases lay in between. Germline CDR1 reads SEHNR; CDR2 reads FQNEAQ (reference sequence). CDR3 size: 16 residues. The chain's CDR3 is CASSPEGQARSYGYTF. DNA for the CDR3: TGTGCCAGCAGCCCAGAGGGCCAGGCAAGATCCTATGGCTACACCTTC. The variable domain in full, completed from reference TRBV7-9 and TRBJ1-2, reads DTGVSQNPRHKITKRGQNVTFRCDPISEHNRLYWYRQTLGQGPEFLTYFQNEAQLEKSRLLSDRFSAERPKGSFSTLEIQRTEQGDSAMYLCASSPEGQARSYGYTFGSGTRLTVV.

This chain links TRBV9 with TRBJ2-1; D is perhaps TRBD2 (6 bases). The CDR3 is 16 amino acids. With 0 bases removed from V and 3 bases from J, the gap between germline ends came to 13 bases. The V gene's germline CDR1 is SGDLS and CDR2 YYNGEE. The CDR3 sequence: CASSVAGDAYYNEQFF. CDR3 sequence (DNA): TGTGCCAGCAGCGTAGCGGGAGACGCATACTACAATGAGCAGTTCTTC.

There are a few counts of this clone. The CDR3 DNA reads TGTGCCAGTAGTTGGGGACAGGGGGCAAATCAGCCCCAGCATTTT. It yields the protein CASSWGQGANQPQHF. V gene TRBV19 combines with J gene TRBJ1-5; 12 bases match TRBD1. The CDR3 covers 15 residues. Per germline, CDR1 LNHDA and CDR2 SQIVND (reference sequence). J lost 4 bases, V lost 5 bases, and 3 bases had no gene match.

This clone showed up just once. This chain uses TRBV10-1 with TRBJ2-3; D might be TRBD2 (5 bases). The CDR3 is made up of 14 amino acids. Trimming took 7 bases from V and 6 from J, leaving 17 bases between them. Germline values: CDR1 WNHNN, CDR2 SYGVQD (reference sequence). CDR3 DNA: TGCGCCAGCACCCTGGGCCCTCGGAGGGATACGCAGTATTTT. It specifies CASTLGPRRDTQYF.

The chain joins TRBV11-1 to TRBJ2-5, with 7 bases that match TRBD1. Germline CDR1 is SGHAT and CDR2 is FQDESV (reference sequence). V lost 1 base to trimming and J lost 2 bases; unmatched junction nucleotides: 1. The CDR3 is 14 amino acids. CDR3 bases: TGTGCCAGCAGCTTAGTACAGGGGCAAGAGACCCAGTACTTC. It is translated as CASSLVQGQETQYF.

V usage is TRBV4-3 and J usage is TRBJ2-1; TRBD2 aligns across 12 bases. CDR1 and CDR2 (germline): LGHNA, YSLEER. The CDR3 has 17 amino acids. J gave up 2 bases and V 0 bases, and 2 bases lay outside the gene matches. CDR3 protein: CASSQERLAGAYNEQFF. The CDR3 nucleotides read TGCGCCAGCAGCCAAGAAAGACTAGCGGGAGCCTACAATGAGCAGTTCTTC.

This clone was detected once. CDR3 amino acids: CASSSAITEAFF. DNA of the CDR3: TGTGCCAGCAGCTCAGCTATCACTGAAGCTTTCTTT. This sequence joins TRBV7-6 and TRBJ1-1; no clear D gene. Germline V gene lookup returns CDR1 SGHVS and CDR2 FNYEAQ. There are 12 residues in the CDR3. The V gene lost 4 bases and the J gene lost 4 bases, with 7 bases spanning the gap.